One T cell receptor (beta chain) is described in this entry. The antigen remains unidentified. The entry originates in a study of PD-1 blockade in classical Hodgkin lymphoma. Study as a whole: Once every 2 weeks, patients received intravenous nivolumab at 3 mg/kg.

This table comes from immunoSEQ multiplex PCR, and its TCRdb copy is limited to in-frame clones, with some not included. The data contain nearly 25,000 clones, roughly 84% of them seen just once; the ten biggest clones take up approximately 1.8%. The CDR3 spans 16 residues. Germline CDR1 ENHRY, CDR2 SYGVKD. Deletions cut 1 base from V and 0 bases from J, with 12 bases between. After autologous stem cell transplantation all patients relapsed, and prior brentuximab vedotin exposure differed between cohorts. CD4+ T cells were purified from thawed PBMCs by negative selection. Notes on the study in general: Lower baseline TCR diversity marked trial partial responders and progressors.

Sequenced here: CD4+ T cells from blood, sampled at baseline. The rearrangement uses TRBV10-3 and TRBJ1-1; D call uncertain. The sequence was collected from a human donor with classical Hodgkin lymphoma. The CDR3 region has the DNA TGTGCCATCAGTGAGTGGGGAGGCACCATGAACACTGAAGCTTTCTTT. Residues: CAISEWGGTMNTEAFF.